The T cell receptor (beta chain) described here comes from a study of cytomegalovirus exposure and HLA in healthy donors. Study in general: The early release's HLA-typed donors yielded about 85 million unique TCRs.

Study findings and constraints: Most of the TCR beta V segments (in an earlier analysis) were productive either about 87% or about 30% of the time. Information on immune exposure was restricted to one variable (CMV serostatus). TCR beta chain V- and J-gene trimming was linked, in a later analysis, to a missense variant in DCLRE1C.

For this clone: As yet, its antigen is unknown.

A multiplex PCR was run with 60 Vbeta primers and 13 Jbeta primers. The repertoire was sequenced with immunoSEQ multiplex PCR; TCRdb's copy has only in-frame clones and lacks some. The sample has about 190,000 clones, 70% to 80% seen once; the top ten hold 2.1%. This clonotype originated in a woman under 40 in good health and CMV-seropositive. The source material was PBMCs.

CDR3 nucleotide sequence: TGTGCCAGCAGCCCGATGCGGGAGGGGAGCACCGGGGAGCTGTTTTTT. It specifies CASSPMREGSTGELFF. The chain links TRBV4-2 to TRBJ2-2; 9 bases map to TRBD2. The germline CDR1 and CDR2 sequences are LGHNA and YNFKEQ. The V segment lost 4 bases and the J segment 4 bases; nucleotides outside the gene matches: 7. The CDR3 runs 16 residues.